The source of this T cell receptor beta chain is a study of blood T cell repertoires in COVID-19. Background on the study: The origin of the acute and convalescent COVID-19 samples was the United States, Italy and Spain.

This clone was counted a single time. The ends lost 7 bases at V and 1 base at J; junction bases unmatched: 5. In germline, CDR1 is MNHEY, CDR2 SVGAGI. This CDR3 is 14 amino acids long. Study processing details: Quantification of nucleated cells was approximated via reference gene primer amplification. The protocol was immunoSEQ multiplex PCR, while the TCRdb copy is restricted to in-frame clones and leaves out a portion. V and J calls and clone size are as listed in that table; D and trimming were resolved from the DNA. The sample lists roughly 160,000 clones, around 79% occurring once. The study drew participants aged about 18 to 90 years from roughly 25 US areas.

The sequence derives from a woman aged 70-85 years in a cohort exposed to, infected with or recovered from COVID-19 (not recorded which). Sequencing was performed on PBMCs or T cells enriched from blood (not recorded which). The J gene is TRBJ2-7, the V gene TRBV6-5, with 9 bases that match TRBD1. CDR3 sequence: CASIRDRVSYEQYF. The CDR3, as DNA: TGTGCCAGCATACGGGACAGGGTGTCCTACGAGCAGTACTTC.